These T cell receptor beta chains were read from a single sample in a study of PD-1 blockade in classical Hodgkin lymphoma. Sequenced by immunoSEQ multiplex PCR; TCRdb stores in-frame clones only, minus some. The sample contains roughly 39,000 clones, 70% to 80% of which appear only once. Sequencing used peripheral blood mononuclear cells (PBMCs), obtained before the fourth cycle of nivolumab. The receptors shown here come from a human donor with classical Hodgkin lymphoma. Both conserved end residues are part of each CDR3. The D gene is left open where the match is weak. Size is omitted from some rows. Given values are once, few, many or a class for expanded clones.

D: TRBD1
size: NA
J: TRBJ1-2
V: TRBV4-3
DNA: TGCGCCAGCAGCTCGACAGGGGACTATGGCTACACCTTC
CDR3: CASSSTGDYGYTF

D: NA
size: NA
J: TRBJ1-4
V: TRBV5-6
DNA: TGTGCCAGCAGCCCCCGTTCCCGGGCAAATGAAAAACTGTTTTTT
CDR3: CASSPRSRANEKLFF

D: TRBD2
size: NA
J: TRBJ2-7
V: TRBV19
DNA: TGTGCCAGTAGAAATCCTCGAGCGGGGGGAGGCTACGAGCAGTACTTC
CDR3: CASRNPRAGGGYEQYF

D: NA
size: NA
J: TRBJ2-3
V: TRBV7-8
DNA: TGTGCCAGCAGCTTTGGGGGAGGTGCAGATACGCAGTATTTT
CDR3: CASSFGGGADTQYF

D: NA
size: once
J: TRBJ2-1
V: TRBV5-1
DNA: TGCGCCAGCGGAATGACAGGAGCCTACAATGAGCAGTTCTTC
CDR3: CASGMTGAYNEQFF

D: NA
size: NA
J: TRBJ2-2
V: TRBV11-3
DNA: TGTGCCAGCAGCTTAGATACGGGGGAGCTGTTTTTT
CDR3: CASSLDTGELFF

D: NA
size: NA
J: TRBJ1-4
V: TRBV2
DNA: TGTGCCAGCAGTGGGGGAGCTACTAATGAAAAACTGTTTTTT
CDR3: CASSGGATNEKLFF

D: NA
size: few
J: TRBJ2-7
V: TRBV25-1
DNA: TGTGCCAGCAGTGAATATTCCAGGGGCTCGCCCTACGAGCAGTACTTC
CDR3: CASSEYSRGSPYEQYF

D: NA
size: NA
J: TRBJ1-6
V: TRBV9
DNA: TGTGCCAGCAGCGGTCAGGGTGTTTCACCCCTCCACTTT
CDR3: CASSGQGVSPLHF

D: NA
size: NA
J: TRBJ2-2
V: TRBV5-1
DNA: TGCGCCAGCAGCTTGGTACAGGCGTTCTCCGGGGAGCTGTTTTTT
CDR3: CASSLVQAFSGELFF

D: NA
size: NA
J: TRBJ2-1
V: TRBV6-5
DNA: TGTGCCAGCAGTCCCAGGGGTAGCTCCTACAATGAGCAGTTCTTC
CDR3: CASSPRGSSYNEQFF

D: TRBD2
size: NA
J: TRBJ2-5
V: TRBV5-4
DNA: TGTGCCAGCAGCTTGGGGCGGGGGGAGGTGACCCAGTACTTC
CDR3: CASSLGRGEVTQYF

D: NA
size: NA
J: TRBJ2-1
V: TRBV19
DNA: TGTGCCAGTAGTATATCACAAAGCTCCTACAATGAGCAGTTCTTC
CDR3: CASSISQSSYNEQFF

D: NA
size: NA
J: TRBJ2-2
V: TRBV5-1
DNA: TGCGCCAGCAGCTTGGTTCCGGGCTCCGGGGAGCTGTTTTTT
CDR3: CASSLVPGSGELFF

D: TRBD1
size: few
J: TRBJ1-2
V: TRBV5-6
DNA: TGTGCCAGCAGCCCCACAGGGGGCCAGGGTGGCTACACCTTC
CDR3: CASSPTGGQGGYTF

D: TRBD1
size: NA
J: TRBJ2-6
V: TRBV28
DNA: TGTGCCAGCAGAACCTTTGGGACAGGGGGGACCAACGTCCTGACTTTC
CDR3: CASRTFGTGGTNVLTF

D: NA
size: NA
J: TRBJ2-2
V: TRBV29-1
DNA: TGCAGCGGAAGTGTGGGGGGCACCGGGGAGCTGTTTTTT
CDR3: CSGSVGGTGELFF

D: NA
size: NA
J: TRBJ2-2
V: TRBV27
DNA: TGTGCCAGCAGTTTATCGGGTTTGGGGAAGGACACCGGGGAGCTGTTTTTT
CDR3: CASSLSGLGKDTGELFF

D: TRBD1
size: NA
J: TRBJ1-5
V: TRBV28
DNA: TGTGCCAGCAGTTTCCCAGGACAGGGAGGTATGTCGAGCAATCAGCCCCAGCATTTT
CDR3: CASSFPGQGGMSSNQPQHF

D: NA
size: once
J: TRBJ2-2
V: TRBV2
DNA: TGTGCCAGCAAGATAGAGAGCACCGGGGAGCTGTTTTTT
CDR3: CASKIESTGELFF

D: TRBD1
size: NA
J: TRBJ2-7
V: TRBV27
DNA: TGTGCCAGCAGCCGCCGGACAGGAGCCTACGAGCAGTACTTC
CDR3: CASSRRTGAYEQYF

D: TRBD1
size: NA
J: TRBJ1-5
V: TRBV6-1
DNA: TGTGCCAGCAGCAGACAGGGGTGGGTCAATCAGCCCCAGCATTTT
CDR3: CASSRQGWVNQPQHF

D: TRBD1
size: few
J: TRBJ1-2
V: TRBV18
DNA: TGTGCCAGCTCACCGGACAGGAACTATGGCTACACCTTC
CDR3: CASSPDRNYGYTF

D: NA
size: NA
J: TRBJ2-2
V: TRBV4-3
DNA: TGCGCCAGCAGCCAAGGAGGGACTTCCCGAATGAACACCGGGGAGCTGTTTTTT
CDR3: CASSQGGTSRMNTGELFF

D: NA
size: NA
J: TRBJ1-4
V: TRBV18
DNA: TGTGCCAGCTCACCACCGGCGGACCCAACTAATGAAAAACTGTTTTTT
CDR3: CASSPPADPTNEKLFF

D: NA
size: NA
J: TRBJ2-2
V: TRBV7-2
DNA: TGTGCCAGCAGCTTAAGAGACAGTCCGGTCGGGGAGCTGTTTTTT
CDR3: CASSLRDSPVGELFF

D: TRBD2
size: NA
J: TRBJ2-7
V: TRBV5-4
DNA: TGTGCCAGCAGCTCCCCGGGACTAGCTGAGCAGTACTTC
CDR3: CASSSPGLAEQYF

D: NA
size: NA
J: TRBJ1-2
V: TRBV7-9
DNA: TGTGCCAGCAGCCGTGACACGGTTCGCGGCTACACCTTC
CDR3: CASSRDTVRGYTF

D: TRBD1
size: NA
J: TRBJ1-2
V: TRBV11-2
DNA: TGTGCCAGCAGCCCCCGTCTTGGACAGGGCTATGGCTACACCTTC
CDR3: CASSPRLGQGYGYTF

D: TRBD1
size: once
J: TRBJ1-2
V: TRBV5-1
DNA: TGCGCCAGCAGCCCCGGACAGGGACATTTCTATGGCTACACCTTC
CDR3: CASSPGQGHFYGYTF

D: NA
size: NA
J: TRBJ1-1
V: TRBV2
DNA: TGTGCCAGCAGTGACCCCAGGGGGAACACTGAAGCTTTCTTT
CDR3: CASSDPRGNTEAFF

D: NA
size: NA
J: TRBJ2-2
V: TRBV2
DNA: TGTGCCAGCAGAGAGGACACTAACACCGGGGAGCTGTTTTTT
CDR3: CASREDTNTGELFF

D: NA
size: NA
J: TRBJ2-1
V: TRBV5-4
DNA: TGTGCCAGCAGCTTGGGTTCGTGGGGGGATGAGCAGTTCTTC
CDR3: CASSLGSWGDEQFF

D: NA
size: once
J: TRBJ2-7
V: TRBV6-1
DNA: TGTGCCAGCAGCCACGACTACGAGCAGTACTTC
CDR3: CASSHDYEQYF

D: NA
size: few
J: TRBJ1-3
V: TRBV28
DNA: TGTGCCAGCAGTCCCACCACAGGGATCGGAAACACCATATATTTT
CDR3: CASSPTTGIGNTIYF

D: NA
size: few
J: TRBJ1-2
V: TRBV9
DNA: TGTGCCAGCAGTCCCGGGACACCAGATGGCTACACCTTC
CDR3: CASSPGTPDGYTF

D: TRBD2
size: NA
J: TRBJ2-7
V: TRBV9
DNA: TGTGCCAGCAGCGTAGGACTAGCGGGTATGGTCTACGAGCAGTACTTC
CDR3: CASSVGLAGMVYEQYF

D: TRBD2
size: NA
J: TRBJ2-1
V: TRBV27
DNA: TGTGCCAGCAGTGGACTAGCGGGGGGCCCATACAATGAGCAGTTCTTC
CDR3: CASSGLAGGPYNEQFF

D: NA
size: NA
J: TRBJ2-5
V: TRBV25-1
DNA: TGTGCCAGCAGTGAATTTTATGAGACCCAGTACTTC
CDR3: CASSEFYETQYF

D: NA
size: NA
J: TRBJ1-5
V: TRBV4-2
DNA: TGTGCCAGCAGCCGGAGCAATCAGCCCCAGCATTTT
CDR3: CASSRSNQPQHF

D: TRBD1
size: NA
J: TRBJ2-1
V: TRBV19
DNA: TGTGCCAGTAGTATACACAGGGGTGGGGAGCAGTTCTTC
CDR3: CASSIHRGGEQFF